Included here is one T cell receptor beta chain sequence, with context. Trimming removed 5 bases from V and 3 bases from J; junction bases left unmatched: 7. There are 16 residues in the CDR3. The germline V gene has CDR1 LNHDA and CDR2 SQIVND (reference sequence). This entry belongs to a study of blood T cell repertoires in COVID-19. Study background: The United States, Italy and Spain provided the acute and convalescent COVID-19 samples. Sample material is recorded as cDNA or gDNA derived from T cells, B-cell-depleted T cells, or PBMCs.

The authors' processing: Nucleated cell number was recorded as an estimate derived from reference gene primer amplification. Profiling relied on immunoSEQ multiplex PCR, and the TCRdb table lists in-frame clones only, not all of them. Clone size and V and J calls were adopted from that table, with D and trimming inferred from the DNA. The repertoire holds around 100,000 clones, with about four fifths as singletons. Sequencing was performed on peripheral blood. This clonotype was obtained from a man aged 40-49 years with active or convalescent COVID-19. The chain is built from TRBV19 and TRBJ2-1, with 10 bases fitting TRBD2. The CDR3 bases are TGTGCCAGTAGTTCGCGTTCTAGCGGGGGCTACAATGAGCAGTTCTTC. Residues: CASSSRSSGGYNEQFF.